These 24 T cell receptor beta chains were all obtained from the same sample, sequenced in a study of blood T cells in healthy people across ages. Using a J-beta primer mix together with a sample-barcoded 5' primer, a second PCR was run for roughly 6 to 12 cycles. From the 5' RACE reads, TCRdb called clonotypes with MiXCR, one entry per CDR3 protein. The sample records about a million distinct CDR3 sequences, about 48% being singletons. Sequenced input: blood. The receptor source for this set is a man aged 25 to 40 in good health.

This clonotype occurred a few times. The gene calls are TRBV12-3 or TRBV12-4 and TRBJ2-3; D ambiguous. The V end lost 0 bases, the J end lost 0 bases, and 10 bases lay between the germline ends. This CDR3 spans 16 amino acids. CDR3 DNA: TGTGCCAGCAGTTTAGCGCCAGTATCTAGCACAGATACGCAGTATTTT. Its translation is CASSLAPVSSTDTQYF.

V is TRBV11-1 and J is TRBJ2-2; D is ambiguous. This CDR3 region has 15 residues. V was clipped by 2 bases and J by 1 base, with 8 bases between them. The germline V gene encodes CDR1 SGHAT and CDR2 FQDESV (reference sequence). CDR3 sequence reads: CASSLTTENTGELFF. CDR3 bases: TGTGCCAGCAGCTTAACCACAGAGAACACCGGGGAGCTGTTTTTT. The full variable domain, with the rest looked up from reference TRBV11-1 and TRBJ2-2, is EAEVAQSPRYKITEKSQAVAFWCDPISGHATLYWYRQILGQGPELLVQFQDESVVDDSQLPKDRFSAERLKGVDSTLKIQPAELGDSAMYLCASSLTTENTGELFFGEGSRLTVL.

This clonotype turned up a few times. The chain recombines TRBV10-3 with TRBJ2-5; 8 nucleotides agree with TRBD2. The CDR3 totals 15 residues. V lost 4 bases, J lost 2 bases, and 6 bases stayed unmatched. Germline V gene lookup returns CDR1 ENHRY and CDR2 SYGVKD. CDR3 sequence: CAISAGGTMQETQYF. CDR3 nucleotides: TGTGCCATCAGTGCGGGGGGGACTATGCAAGAGACCCAGTACTTC.

This clonotype was picked up a small number of times. The V and J genes are TRBV27 and TRBJ2-5; possible D gene TRBD1, 6 bases. The DNA end favors TRBJ2-7, so the J call may be wrong. Germline loops: CDR1 MNHEY, CDR2 SMNVEV (reference sequence). The CDR3 is 15 amino acids. CDR3 amino acids: CASSPGTIPLNEQYF. CDR3 DNA sequence: TGTGCCAGCAGTCCCGGGACAATCCCTCTAAACGAGCAGTACTTC.

This clonotype has more than one count but fewer than ten. The V call is TRBV7-2, the J call TRBJ1-5; tentatively, D is TRBD1 (5 bases). CDR3 length: 15 residues. With 1 base removed from V and 3 bases from J, the gap between germline ends came to 10 bases. Per germline, CDR1 SGHTA and CDR2 FQGNSA. As DNA, the CDR3 is TGTGCCAGCAGCTTAGGGCAGGGATTCAATCAGCCCCAGCATTTT. The encoded protein is CASSLGQGFNQPQHF.

The chain employs TRBV24-1 and TRBJ1-5, with 9 bases matching TRBD1. This CDR3 spans 16 amino acids. J lost 3 bases, V lost 2 bases, and 4 bases had no gene match. Germline lookup yields CDR1 KGHDR and CDR2 SFDVKD. CDR3 DNA sequence: TGTGCCACCAGTGATTCACAGGGGGCAATCAATCAGCCCCAGCATTTT. It yields the protein CATSDSQGAINQPQHF.

V gene TRBV2 combines with J gene TRBJ2-3, with TRBD2 identical over 9 bases. The CDR3 spans 16 residues. V trimming: 11 bases; J trimming: 5 bases; junction bases outside the gene matches: 17. CDR1 SNHLY and CDR2 FYNNEI come from the germline V gene. The CDR3 nucleotides are TGTGCCCGCGAAAAGGCGCTAGCGGGGATTGAAGATACGCAGTATTTT. Its protein product is CAREKALAGIEDTQYF.

This chain links TRBV7-2 with TRBJ2-7; D may be TRBD1 (5 bases). Germline V gives CDR1 SGHTA, CDR2 FQGNSA. The V end was cut by 5 bases, the J end by 4 bases, with 15 bases between. The CDR3 loop spans 14 amino acids. As DNA, the CDR3 is TGTGCCAGCAGCCCGAACACAGGTCCTTACGAGCAGTACTTC. It codes for CASSPNTGPYEQYF.

V gene TRBV27 combines with J gene TRBJ1-1; D gene uncertain. This CDR3 is built from 14 residues. Germline-derived CDR1 and CDR2 are MNHEY and SMNVEV (reference sequence). V shed 2 bases and J shed 6 bases, with 13 bases lying between them. The CDR3: CASSLREARAEAFF. CDR3 bases: TGTGCCAGCAGTTTAAGGGAGGCAAGGGCTGAAGCTTTCTTT.

This clonotype turned up a few times. The chain has TRBV2 and TRBJ2-7; 8 nucleotides align to TRBD1. V was pared by 6 bases and J by 7 bases, with 8 bases of the junction left unmatched. The CDR3 spans 13 residues. Germline V gives CDR1 SNHLY, CDR2 FYNNEI. The CDR3 bases are TGTGCCAGCAGACGCGACAGGGGACGGGAGCAGTACTTC. Translating it yields CASRRDRGREQYF.

The rearrangement links TRBV5-1 to TRBJ2-7; the match to TRBD1 covers 10 bases. Trimming at V came to 4 bases and at J to 0 bases, leaving 13 bases not matched to a gene. The CDR3 consists of 18 residues. Germline V gene sequence: CDR1 SGHRS, CDR2 YFSETQ. CDR3 DNA sequence: TGCGCCAGCAGCCCCACCGGGACAGGGGCTGCTGGCTCCTACGAGCAGTACTTC. It codes for CASSPTGTGAAGSYEQYF.

This sequence joins TRBV20-1 and TRBJ2-7, with D possibly matching TRBD2 (6 bases). CDR1 and CDR2 from the germline V gene are DFQATT and SNEGSKA (reference sequence). V shed 0 bases and J shed 3 bases, with 12 bases lying between them. The CDR3 runs 14 residues. The CDR3 DNA follows: TGCAGTGCTAGAGATGGGACGGGACTCTACGAGCAGTACTTC. This encodes CSARDGTGLYEQYF.

This clonotype was picked up a small number of times. The V gene is TRBV5-1, the J gene TRBJ2-3; perhaps D is TRBD1 or TRBD2 (5 bases each). V shed 4 bases and J shed 6 bases, with 12 bases lying between them. The CDR3 covers 13 residues. The germline CDR1 and CDR2 sequences are SGHRS and YFSETQ. For the CDR3, the DNA is TGCGCCAGCAGCCCTGGGACCCACGATACGCAGTATTTT. It translates to CASSPGTHDTQYF.

The rearrangement joins TRBV28 to TRBJ2-5, with D perhaps TRBD2 (6 bases). The CDR3 extends over 17 amino acids. Trimming took 4 bases from V and 5 from J, leaving 23 bases between them. Germline lookup yields CDR1 MDHEN and CDR2 SYDVKM. In DNA form, the CDR3 reads TGTGCCAGCAGTTCTCTGGGGGGACTCACTAAGGGGGAGACCCAGTACTTC. The encoded protein is CASSSLGGLTKGETQYF.

This clonotype turned up a few times. The V gene is TRBV7-2, the J gene TRBJ2-1, with TRBD2 matching 14 bases. Trimming removed 5 bases from V and 8 bases from J; junction bases left unmatched: 11. The CDR3 has 17 residues. CDR1 is SGHTA, CDR2 FQGNSA, per germline. CDR3 protein: CASSPMIGLAGGDEQFF. In nucleotides, the CDR3 is TGTGCCAGCAGCCCCATGATCGGACTAGCGGGGGGCGATGAGCAGTTCTTC.

Many counts were recorded for this clonotype. One end of the junction varies from germline; a read error may be responsible. J is TRBJ2-7 and V is TRBV5-1; D is perhaps TRBD1 (6 bases). The CDR3 contains 15 residues. The germline V gene has CDR1 SGHRS and CDR2 YFSETQ. The chain's CDR3 is CASSLGQGNSYEQYF. DNA for the CDR3: TGTGCCAGCAGCTTAGGGCAGGGGAACTCCTACGAGCAGTACTTC. The whole variable domain, filled in from reference TRBV5-1 and TRBJ2-7, reads KAGVTQTPRYLIKTRGQQVTLSCSPISGHRSVSWYQQTPGQGLQFLFEYFSETQRNKGNFPGRFSGRQFSNSRSEMNVSTLELGDSALYLCASSLGQGNSYEQYFGPGTRLTVT.

This clonotype appeared many times. V is TRBV27 and J is TRBJ2-1; TRBD1 matches at 8 bases. This CDR3 is built from 15 residues. V lost 5 bases to trimming and J lost 6 bases; unmatched junction nucleotides: 9. In germline, CDR1 is MNHEY, CDR2 SMNVEV (reference sequence). This chain's CDR3 is CASSPDGTGFNEQFF. CDR3 coding DNA: TGTGCCAGCAGTCCCGACGGGACAGGTTTCAATGAGCAGTTCTTC.

This sequence joins TRBV28 and TRBJ2-3; perhaps TRBD2 as D (6 bases). Germline-derived CDR1 and CDR2 are MDHEN and SYDVKM. CDR3 length equals 15 residues. The germline V and J ends were trimmed by 4 bases and 3 bases, with 14 bases remaining between them. CDR3 sequence: CASSSTGTRTDTQYF. CDR3 nucleotide sequence: TGTGCCAGCAGTTCCACCGGGACTCGAACAGATACGCAGTATTTT.

This chain connects TRBV7-9 to TRBJ1-2, with D hard to call. This CDR3 is 13 amino acids long. CDR1 and CDR2 from the germline V gene are SEHNR and FQNEAQ (reference sequence). V was pared by 1 base and J by 4 bases, with 7 bases between. CDR3: CASSLGASYGYTF. In DNA form, the CDR3 reads TGTGCCAGCAGCTTAGGAGCGAGCTATGGCTACACCTTC.

The V gene is TRBV7-2, the J gene TRBJ1-4, with D hard to call. V was trimmed by 5 bases and J by 8 bases, leaving 12 bases between them. CDR3 length equals 13 residues. Per germline, CDR1 SGHTA and CDR2 FQGNSA. In nucleotides, the CDR3 is TGTGCCAGCAGCGCTCTAAGGGCCGAAAAACTGTTTTTT. This codes for CASSALRAEKLFF.

This clonotype has more than one count but fewer than ten. The chain recombines TRBV5-1 with TRBJ1-2; 9 bases are shared with TRBD1. Germline trimming cut 4 bases from V and 7 bases from J; bases unmatched to any gene: 8. Germline assignment: CDR1 SGHRS and CDR2 YFSETQ. The CDR3 spans 14 residues. The CDR3 DNA reads TGCGCCAGCAGCGGGATGGACAGGGGCTCTGGCTACACCTTC. Residues: CASSGMDRGSGYTF.

For this clonotype: This clone may be a read error of a much larger clone one base away. The chain is built from TRBV20-1 and TRBJ2-7; 9 bases match TRBD1. The CDR3 sequence is 15 residues long. V lost 1 base to trimming and J lost 7 bases; unmatched junction nucleotides: 11. The germline gives CDR1 DFQATT, CDR2 SNEGSKA (reference sequence). CDR3 loop: CSARGGTGSYNEQYF. In DNA, the CDR3 is TGCAGTGCTAGAGGTGGGACAGGGTCCTACAATGAGCAGTACTTC.

The chain recombines TRBV27 with TRBJ2-1, with D perhaps being TRBD1 or TRBD2 (7 bases each). The V and J ends lost 7 bases and 4 bases respectively, with 23 bases between them. Germline CDR1 is MNHEY and CDR2 is SMNVEV (reference sequence). CDR3 length equals 17 residues. The CDR3 protein is CASNRGAGGGLYNEQFF. CDR3 DNA sequence: TGTGCCAGCAACCGGGGTGCAGGGGGAGGGTTATACAATGAGCAGTTCTTC.

The CDR3 nucleotides are TGTGCCAGCAGCGCGGCGGGGGCTAGCGTAGCAGATACGCAGTATTTT. Its protein is CASSAAGASVADTQYF. The genes are TRBV9 and TRBJ2-3, with a weak D call TRBD2 (7 bases). This CDR3 has 16 amino acids. Trimming stripped 3 bases from V and 4 bases from J, with 18 bases between. CDR1 and CDR2 (germline): SGDLS, YYNGEE. The complete variable domain, with remaining parts taken from reference TRBV9 and TRBJ2-3, reads DSGVTQTPKHLITATGQRVTLRCSPRSGDLSVYWYQQSLDQGLQFLIQYYNGEERAKGNILERFSAQQFPDLHSELNLSSLELGDSALYFCASSAAGASVADTQYFGPGTRLTVL.